This T cell receptor beta chain was identified in a study of T cells after somatic rescue of genetic block. Only a few counts were recorded for this clone. V lost 5 bases and J lost 8, with 14 bases in between. This CDR3 region has 13 residues. The germline CDR1 and CDR2 sequences are SGHVS and FQNEAQ. Some clones are missing from TCRdb's copy, which holds only in-frame ones; the method was immunoSEQ multiplex PCR. The repertoire has some 15,000 clones, approximately 71% of them found once; the top ten carry more than 25%. Sequencing was done on a sample of peripheral blood mononuclear cells (PBMCs). This chain connects TRBV7-8 to TRBJ2-3, with D possibly TRBD2 on 5 matching bases. The receptor was derived from a man aged 18 to 29. CDR3 amino acids: CASSAPPRGTQYF. The CDR3 DNA reads TGTGCCAGCAGCGCCCCCCCCCGGGGTACGCAGTATTTT.